This TCR beta chain was sequenced for a study of blood T cell repertoires in COVID-19. Whole-study context: Both acute and convalescent COVID-19 samples were obtained from the United States, Italy and Spain. Sample material is recorded as cDNA or gDNA derived from T cells, B-cell-depleted T cells, or PBMCs.

Germline values: CDR1 LGHNA, CDR2 YNFKEQ. CDR3 length: 16 amino acids. V was clipped by 2 bases and J by 5 bases; unmatched bases: 5. Authors' methods: Nucleated cell number was recorded as an estimate derived from reference gene primer amplification. Clones were sequenced by immunoSEQ multiplex PCR, and TCRdb holds only the in-frame ones, with some missing. V and J calls and clone size are copied from that table; D and trimming were computed from the DNA. The sample gives over 70,000 clones, about nine tenths of which show up once; under 7.5% is in the top ten. The sample consisted of peripheral blood. This clonotype originated in a woman of 80 years or more with acute or convalescent COVID-19. The V and J genes are TRBV4-2 and TRBJ2-3; 12 nucleotides align to TRBD2. CDR3 in amino acids: CASSQLLAGGLDTQYF. Written as DNA, the CDR3 is TGTGCCAGCAGCCAACTACTAGCGGGGGGTCTAGATACGCAGTATTTT.